The clone carrying this T cell receptor (beta chain) was detected ten times or more. Its antigen is unidentified. 5'-RACE, quantitative and with molecular barcodes, yielded the TCR beta libraries. MiXCR was run by TCRdb on the 5' RACE reads, yielding one entry per CDR3 protein. Of about 39,000 distinct CDR3 sequences in the sample, around 3% were seen once. V dropped 5 bases and J dropped 8 bases, with 13 bases sitting between them. This CDR3 contains 13 residues. Per the germline V gene, CDR1 is SGDLS and CDR2 is YYNGEE. The data stem from a study of CD8 T cells in ankylosing spondylitis. The study's findings and limits: According to the report, clones linked to the disease were significantly enriched in matched synovial fluid samples taken from ankylosing spondylitis patients. Relatively rare in peripheral blood, disease-linked clones were also CD8+. Blood from ankylosing spondylitis patients appeared to carry a characteristic eight-variant TCR beta motif.

The receptor comes from a male donor with ankylosing spondylitis or in good health (not recorded which). The specimen sequenced was blood, either unsorted or a sorted T cell fraction (not recorded which). This chain links TRBV9 with TRBJ2-2; D gene uncertain. The CDR3 DNA sequence: TGTGCCAGCAGTGCTATTGAGGTGGGGGAGCTGTTTTTT. Its protein is CASSAIEVGELFF.